This record looks at one T cell receptor (beta chain) sequence and its context. Its cognate antigen is unknown. The sample belongs to a study of cytomegalovirus exposure and HLA in healthy donors. General study points: Relative to the approximately 700-donor mean, N-insertions were reportedly fewer in an Asian-associated ancestry cluster in a later analysis. For most TCR sequences rarity was the rule, although some public TCRs occurred in many donors. There were fewer than 200 TCR beta chains listed as cytomegalovirus-associated. Excluded: some indistinguishable V segments such as TRBV6-2 and TRBV6-3.

The CDR3 has 14 amino acids. The V end was cut by 6 bases, the J end by 9 bases, with 18 bases between. CDR1 LNHDA and CDR2 SQIVND come from the germline V gene (reference sequence). The PCR contained 60 Vbeta and 13 Jbeta primers. Generated by immunoSEQ multiplex PCR, the TCRdb table keeps only in-frame clones and is missing some. The repertoire holds roughly 140,000 clones, with approximately 84% as singletons. The receptor's source is a woman between 18 and 30 years old in good health and CMV-seronegative. The specimen sequenced was PBMCs. This rearrangement joins TRBV19 to TRBJ1-5; D is ambiguous. CDR3 region: CASSLGSPSGPQHF. The DNA for the CDR3 is TGTGCCAGTAGCTTGGGCAGTCCCAGTGGGCCCCAGCATTTT. Looking up the rest from reference TRBV19 and TRBJ1-5 gives the full variable domain: DGGITQSPKYLFRKEGQNVTLSCEQNLNHDAMYWYRQDPGQGLRLIYYSQIVNDFQKGDIAEGYSVSREKKESFPLTVTSAQKNPTAFYLCASSLGSPSGPQHFGDGTRLSIL.